The 31 T cell receptor beta chains below come from one sample, sequenced in a study. Each CDR3 protein is one row after TCRdb ran MiXCR on the RT-PCR reads. Of more than 550,000 distinct CDR3 sequences in the sample, approximately 14% were seen once. Sequencing used memory CD4+ T cells from blood. These receptor sequences come from a female donor in good health, serving as a healthy control.

This clonotype was observed many times. The rearrangement uses TRBV5-6 and TRBJ2-3; TRBD1 is a possible D gene (5 bases). The V end lost 7 bases, the J end lost 0 bases, and 12 bases lay between the germline ends. The CDR3 contains 14 residues. CDR1 SGHDT and CDR2 YYEEEE come from the germline V gene. Written as DNA, the CDR3 is TGTGCCAGCCTAGACAGTGGGAGCACAGATACGCAGTATTTT. It translates to CASLDSGSTDTQYF.

The chain carries TRBV20-1 and TRBJ1-1; D may be TRBD1 (5 bases). V was trimmed by 2 bases and J by 1 base, leaving 11 bases between them. Germline CDR1 is DFQATT and CDR2 is SNEGSKA (reference sequence). The CDR3 has 14 amino acids. For the CDR3, the DNA is TGCAGTGCTAGAAAGGGACTGACGAACACTGAAGCTTTCTTT. Translating it yields CSARKGLTNTEAFF.

This chain uses TRBV21-1 with TRBJ2-2. TRBV21-1 is a listed pseudogene. This CDR3 is 12 amino acids long. For the CDR3, the DNA is TGTGCCAGCAGCAACAGGACCGGGGAGCTGTTTTTT. Translation gives CASSNRTGELFF.

Many counts were recorded for this clonotype. V and J are TRBV5-1 and TRBJ2-7; D ambiguous. Germline CDR1 reads SGHRS; CDR2 reads YFSETQ. V dropped 4 bases and J dropped 4 bases, with 6 bases sitting between them. The CDR3 extends over 11 amino acids. In DNA, the CDR3 is TGCGCCAGCAGCGCCCAGTACGAGCAGTACTTC. It is translated as CASSAQYEQYF. The variable domain in full, with the rest retrieved from reference TRBV5-1 and TRBJ2-7, is KAGVTQTPRYLIKTRGQQVTLSCSPISGHRSVSWYQQTPGQGLQFLFEYFSETQRNKGNFPGRFSGRQFSNSRSEMNVSTLELGDSALYLCASSAQYEQYFGPGTRLTVT.

This clonotype was picked up a small number of times. This chain joins TRBV5-1 and TRBJ2-1; 11 nucleotides agree with TRBD1. J lost 7 bases, V lost 3 bases, and 3 bases had no gene match. Germline V CDR1 and CDR2: SGHRS, YFSETQ. The CDR3 spans 14 residues. The CDR3 loop is CASSSGDRGNEQFF. In DNA form, the CDR3 reads TGCGCCAGCAGCTCAGGGGACAGGGGGAATGAGCAGTTCTTC.

This clonotype was seen repeatedly, ten times or more. This chain uses TRBV27 with TRBJ2-3; weak D call: TRBD1 (5 bases). The CDR3 has 14 residues. The ends were cut back, 5 bases at V and 2 bases at J, with 11 bases in the middle. Germline CDR1 MNHEY, CDR2 SMNVEV (reference sequence). CDR3 in amino acids: CASSPRQITDTQYF. Here the CDR3 DNA reads TGTGCCAGCAGTCCGAGACAGATCACAGATACGCAGTATTTT.

The genes are TRBV18 and TRBJ1-2, with 9 bases that match TRBD1. This CDR3 has 16 amino acids. Losses at the gene ends were 4 bases for V and 1 base for J; bases not matched to a gene: 7. Germline CDR1 is KGHSH and CDR2 is LQKENI. CDR3 sequence (DNA): TGTGCCAGCTCACGGGGACAGGGAAATAGTAACTATGGCTACACCTTC. The encoded protein is CASSRGQGNSNYGYTF.

This chain links TRBV11-2 with TRBJ2-2; TRBD2 matches at 7 bases. Trimming removed 3 bases from V and 0 bases from J; junction bases left unmatched: 7. The V gene's germline CDR1 is SGHAT and CDR2 FQNNGV. This CDR3 is 17 amino acids long. The CDR3 DNA is TGTGCCAGCAGCTTTCTACCGACTAGCCCGAACACCGGGGAGCTGTTTTTT. It is translated as CASSFLPTSPNTGELFF.

Here the CDR3 reads CASSDVFQGGYTF. The CDR3 DNA sequence: TGTGCCAGCAGTGACGTCTTCCAGGGGGGCTACACCTTC. The V gene is TRBV2, the J gene TRBJ1-2; maybe TRBD1 (6 bases). V lost 3 bases and J 8 bases, leaving 13 bases between the germline ends. The CDR3 spans 13 residues. CDR1 is SNHLY and CDR2 is FYNNEI in the germline V gene.

This clonotype was seen at least ten times. V and J are TRBV25-1 and TRBJ1-2; 10 positions match TRBD1. Germline loops: CDR1 MGHDK, CDR2 SYGVNS. The CDR3 is 15 amino acids. The V and J ends lost 3 bases and 7 bases, in that order; junction bases with no gene match: 8. CDR3 nucleotide sequence: TGTGCCAGCAGTGATCCCGGGACAGGGGCTTCTGGCTACACCTTC. The encoded protein is CASSDPGTGASGYTF.

At least ten counts were recorded for this clonotype. At one of its ends the junction is not consistent with the germline gene, which may arise from a read error. The genes are TRBV5-1 and TRBJ1-1; a weak D match, TRBD1 (6 bases). From germline, CDR1 is SGHRS and CDR2 YFSETQ. The CDR3 has 13 residues. The CDR3 bases are TGTGCCAGCAGCCGGGACATGAACACTGAAGCTTTCTTT. Its protein product is CASSRDMNTEAFF.

This clonotype was counted between two and nine times. The chain recombines TRBV5-1 with TRBJ1-1, with D hard to call. V lost 4 bases and J lost 0, with 10 bases in between. The CDR3 extends over 14 amino acids. The germline gives CDR1 SGHRS, CDR2 YFSETQ. CDR3 nucleotide sequence: TGCGCCAGCAGCGGGTACGGCATGAACACTGAAGCTTTCTTT. Translating gives CASSGYGMNTEAFF.

This clonotype was seen a few times. The J gene is TRBJ2-5, the V gene TRBV3-1; 7 bases match TRBD2. Germline-derived CDR1 and CDR2 are LGHDT and YNNKEL (reference sequence). Unmatched junction bases numbered 4, after V lost 1 base and J lost 2 bases. The CDR3 has 15 residues. CDR3: CASSQVAGVQETQYF. Written as DNA, the CDR3 is TGTGCCAGCAGCCAAGTCGCGGGGGTTCAAGAGACCCAGTACTTC.

The genes are TRBV20-1 and TRBJ1-1; 8 bases are shared with TRBD1. Germline V lookup: CDR1 DFQATT, CDR2 SNEGSKA (reference sequence). The CDR3 has 17 residues. Losses at the gene ends were 0 bases for V and 3 bases for J; bases not matched to a gene: 12. The CDR3: CSARDARGPNGDTEAFF. The DNA for the CDR3 is TGCAGTGCTAGAGATGCCAGGGGGCCGAATGGGGACACTGAAGCTTTCTTT.

This clonotype was seen only a few times. This CDR3 reads CSALGLGGETQYF. In DNA form, the CDR3 reads TGCAGTGCCTTGGGACTAGGGGGGGAGACCCAGTACTTC. The rearrangement joins TRBV20-1 to TRBJ2-5, with TRBD2 identical over 8 bases. With 6 bases clipped from V and 5 bases from J, the junction kept 8 bases outside the gene matches. The CDR3 contains 13 residues. CDR1 is DFQATT, CDR2 SNEGSKA, per germline (reference sequence).

This clonotype has just a few counts. This rearrangement joins TRBV5-1 to TRBJ1-3; no reliable D call. Germline V gene sequence: CDR1 SGHRS, CDR2 YFSETQ. The CDR3 is 14 amino acids. Trimming pared 0 bases from V and 7 bases from J, leaving 11 bases between. The chain's CDR3 is CASSLDVRSNTIYF. CDR3 coding DNA: TGCGCCAGCAGCTTGGACGTCCGGTCGAACACCATATATTTT. Complete variable domain (other parts from reference TRBV5-1 and TRBJ1-3): KAGVTQTPRYLIKTRGQQVTLSCSPISGHRSVSWYQQTPGQGLQFLFEYFSETQRNKGNFPGRFSGRQFSNSRSEMNVSTLELGDSALYLCASSLDVRSNTIYFGEGSWLTVV.

The chain uses TRBV7-9 and TRBJ1-3; D gene unclear. Trimming took off 5 bases at V and 0 bases at J, with 11 bases between the two ends. This CDR3 spans 15 amino acids. Germline CDR1 and CDR2: SEHNR and FQNEAQ (reference sequence). CDR3 bases: TGTGCCAGCAGCCACATCGAGAGCTCTGGAAACACCATATATTTT. The encoded protein is CASSHIESSGNTIYF.

This clonotype was seen ten or more times. The final CDR3 position lacks the conserved phenylalanine or tryptophan, pointing to a likely read error. It is unclear where the CDR3 begins or ends on the DNA, so no DNA is shown, and the CDR3 is as TCRdb lists it. V gene TRBV27 combines with J gene TRBJ2-7. CDR1 and CDR2 (germline): MNHEY, SMNVEV (reference sequence). Ends included, the CDR3 has 9 residues. The CDR3: CASSLKLHL.

This clonotype was detected ten times or more. The V gene is TRBV27, the J gene TRBJ1-2, with D possibly matching TRBD1 (5 bases). V was shortened by 3 bases and J by 3 bases, with 8 bases between the two germline ends. Germline CDR1 and CDR2: MNHEY and SMNVEV (reference sequence). This CDR3 spans 13 amino acids. CDR3 in DNA: TGTGCCAGCAGTTTGGGGGACGACTATGGCTACACCTTC. This codes for CASSLGDDYGYTF.

V gene TRBV11-1 combines with J gene TRBJ1-2, with D perhaps TRBD1 (5 bases). V lost 1 base and J lost 8, with 20 bases in between. Per germline, CDR1 SGHAT and CDR2 FQDESV (reference sequence). The CDR3 sequence is 16 residues long. CDR3 sequence (DNA): TGTGCCAGCAGCTTAGTGTCCGGCGGGACGTTTGTCGGCTACACCTTC. It specifies CASSLVSGGTFVGYTF.

This clonotype was seen only a few times. The chain couples TRBV6-2 or TRBV6-3 to TRBJ2-7; no clear D. V lost 2 bases and J 2 bases, leaving 13 bases between the germline ends. Germline lookup yields CDR1 MNHEY and CDR2 SVGEGT. The CDR3 covers 15 residues. The CDR3 region is CASSYDAASTYEQYF. In nucleotides, the CDR3 is TGTGCCAGCAGTTACGATGCAGCCTCGACCTACGAGCAGTACTTC.

This clonotype was observed at least ten times. One junction end disagrees with the germline gene, perhaps due to a read error. CDR3 amino acids: CASSLAPSETTQYF. The CDR3, as DNA: TGTGCCAGCAGCCTAGCCCCCAGCGAGACTACGCAGTATTTT. The chain carries TRBV7-2 and TRBJ2-3; possibly TRBD2 for D (5 bases). This CDR3 has 14 residues. Per the germline V gene, CDR1 is SGHTA and CDR2 is FQGNSA. The whole variable domain, remainder taken from reference TRBV7-2 and TRBJ2-3, is GAGVSQSPSNKVTEKGKDVELRCDPISGHTALYWYRQSLGQGLEFLIYFQGNSAPDKSGLPSDRFSAERTGGSVSTLTIQRTQQEDSAVYLCASSLAPSETTQYFGPGTRLTVL.

The V and J genes are TRBV5-1 and TRBJ1-3, with D uncertain. The germline gives CDR1 SGHRS, CDR2 YFSETQ. This CDR3 spans 15 amino acids. The V end lost 5 bases, the J end lost 0 bases, and 12 bases lay between the germline ends. This CDR3 is CASRSASNSGNTIYF. Here the CDR3 DNA reads TGCGCCAGCAGGTCCGCCTCTAACTCTGGAAACACCATATATTTT.

V and J are TRBV29-1 and TRBJ1-1; the match to TRBD1 covers 8 bases. The CDR3 is 13 amino acids. V trimming: 4 bases; J trimming: 4 bases; junction bases outside the gene matches: 5. The germline V gene encodes CDR1 SQVTM and CDR2 ANQGSEA. CDR3 in amino acids: CSVAGTGFTEAFF. The CDR3 DNA reads TGCAGCGTTGCTGGGACAGGCTTCACTGAAGCTTTCTTT.

This clonotype was seen many times. V gene TRBV20-1 combines with J gene TRBJ1-2, with 8 nucleotides matching TRBD1. J lost 5 bases, V lost 5 bases, and 4 bases had no gene match. The germline gives CDR1 DFQATT, CDR2 SNEGSKA (reference sequence). The CDR3 is 12 residues long. The CDR3 DNA sequence: TGCAGTGCTTCGGACAGGGAATATGGCTACACCTTC. As protein: CSASDREYGYTF.

V gene TRBV6-1 combines with J gene TRBJ2-1; D uncertain. V lost 4 bases to trimming and J lost 5 bases, with 9 bases between them. The germline CDR1 and CDR2 sequences are MNHNS and SASEGT. The CDR3 totals 13 residues. The CDR3 DNA follows: TGTGCCAGCAGTGGGCAGCGAAACAATGAGCAGTTCTTC. This sequence encodes CASSGQRNNEQFF.

This clonotype was seen a few times. The chain combines TRBV20-1 with TRBJ2-1; D call uncertain. This CDR3 contains 13 residues. V was pared by 0 bases and J by 6 bases, with 9 bases between. The germline gives CDR1 DFQATT, CDR2 SNEGSKA (reference sequence). The CDR3 DNA follows: TGCAGTGCTAGAGATATGGCGGTCAATGAGCAGTTCTTC. Its translation: CSARDMAVNEQFF.

At least ten counts were recorded for this clonotype. The rearrangement joins TRBV20-1 to TRBJ1-5; D is unclear. This CDR3 has 15 residues. V shed 0 bases and J shed 0 bases, with 9 bases lying between them. CDR1 and CDR2 from the germline V gene are DFQATT and SNEGSKA (reference sequence). The CDR3 sequence is CSARDWAGSNQPQHF. CDR3 in DNA: TGCAGTGCTAGAGATTGGGCAGGTAGCAATCAGCCCCAGCATTTT.

V gene TRBV10-3 combines with J gene TRBJ2-1; 8 bases align to TRBD2. The CDR3 length is 14 residues. Germline V lookup: CDR1 ENHRY, CDR2 SYGVKD. J gave up 2 bases and V 6 bases, and 3 bases lay outside the gene matches. This chain's CDR3 is CAISLSGTYNEQFF. The CDR3 DNA is TGTGCCATCAGCCTTAGCGGGACCTACAATGAGCAGTTCTTC.

This clonotype was observed a few times. This chain joins TRBV6-6 and TRBJ2-5; no clear D gene. V lost 5 bases, J lost 5 bases, and 12 bases lay in between. Germline CDR1 and CDR2: MNHNY and SVGAGI (reference sequence). CDR3 size: 13 residues. CDR3 sequence (DNA): TGTGCCAGCAGTCTTCGGATGCTTGAGACCCAGTACTTC. It yields the protein CASSLRMLETQYF.

V gene TRBV10-3 combines with J gene TRBJ2-7; D remains unclear. The CDR3 sequence is 13 residues long. The V end was cut by 2 bases, the J end by 2 bases, with 7 bases between. Germline lookup yields CDR1 ENHRY and CDR2 SYGVKD. CDR3 in DNA: TGTGCCATCAGTGAGGGCCTTCCCTACGAGCAGTACTTC. It is translated as CAISEGLPYEQYF.